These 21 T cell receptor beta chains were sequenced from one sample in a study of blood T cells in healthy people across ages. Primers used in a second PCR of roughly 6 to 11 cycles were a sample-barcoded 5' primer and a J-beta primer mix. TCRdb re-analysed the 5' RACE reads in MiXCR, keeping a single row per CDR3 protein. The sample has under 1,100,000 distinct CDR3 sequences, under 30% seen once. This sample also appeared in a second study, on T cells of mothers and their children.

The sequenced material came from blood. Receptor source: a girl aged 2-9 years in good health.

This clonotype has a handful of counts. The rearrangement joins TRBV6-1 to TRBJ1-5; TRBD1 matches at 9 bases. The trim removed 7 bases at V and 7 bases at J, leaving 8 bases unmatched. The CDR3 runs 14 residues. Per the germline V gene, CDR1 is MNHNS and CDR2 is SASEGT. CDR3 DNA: TGTGCCAGCAATGGTTGGGACAGGGACCAGCCCCAGCATTTT. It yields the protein CASNGWDRDQPQHF.

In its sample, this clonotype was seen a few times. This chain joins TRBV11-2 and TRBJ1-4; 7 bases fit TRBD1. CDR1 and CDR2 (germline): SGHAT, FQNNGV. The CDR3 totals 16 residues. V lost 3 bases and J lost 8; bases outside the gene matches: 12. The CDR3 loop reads CASSLVTGAYNEKLFF. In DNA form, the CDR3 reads TGTGCCAGCAGCTTGGTTACAGGGGCCTATAACGAAAAACTGTTTTTT.

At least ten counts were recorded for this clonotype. The CDR3 region is CASSRSSGQYDTQYF. The CDR3 region has the DNA TGTGCCAGCAGTCGCTCGTCGGGGCAATATGATACGCAGTATTTT. The chain couples TRBV7-2 to TRBJ2-3; D is possibly TRBD1 or TRBD2 (5 bases each). Looked up from germline, CDR1 is SGHTA and CDR2 is FQGNSA. V gave up 6 bases and J gave up 6 bases, with 19 bases separating them. This CDR3 comprises 15 residues.

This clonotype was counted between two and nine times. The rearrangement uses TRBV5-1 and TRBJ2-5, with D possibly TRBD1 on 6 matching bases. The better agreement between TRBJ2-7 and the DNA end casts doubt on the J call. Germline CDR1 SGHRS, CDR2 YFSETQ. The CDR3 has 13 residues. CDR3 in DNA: TGCGCCAGCAGGCAACAGGGTGGCTACGAGCAGTACTTC. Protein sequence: CASRQQGGYEQYF.

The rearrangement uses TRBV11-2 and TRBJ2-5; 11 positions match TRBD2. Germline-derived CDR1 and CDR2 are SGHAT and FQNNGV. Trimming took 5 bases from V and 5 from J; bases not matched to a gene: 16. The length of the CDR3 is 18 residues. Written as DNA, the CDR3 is TGTGCCAGCAGCACCCTTGGTTTAGCGGGAGGGCCCAGGGAGACCCAGTACTTC. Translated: CASSTLGLAGGPRETQYF.

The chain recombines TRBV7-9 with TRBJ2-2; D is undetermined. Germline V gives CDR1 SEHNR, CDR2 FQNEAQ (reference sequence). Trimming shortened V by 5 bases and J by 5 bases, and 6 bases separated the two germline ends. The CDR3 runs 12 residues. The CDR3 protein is CASSGLTGELFF. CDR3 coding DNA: TGTGCCAGCAGCGGTTTAACCGGGGAGCTGTTTTTT. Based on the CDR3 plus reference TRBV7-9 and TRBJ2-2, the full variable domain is DTGVSQNPRHKITKRGQNVTFRCDPISEHNRLYWYRQTLGQGPEFLTYFQNEAQLEKSRLLSDRFSAERPKGSFSTLEIQRTEQGDSAMYLCASSGLTGELFFGEGSRLTVL.

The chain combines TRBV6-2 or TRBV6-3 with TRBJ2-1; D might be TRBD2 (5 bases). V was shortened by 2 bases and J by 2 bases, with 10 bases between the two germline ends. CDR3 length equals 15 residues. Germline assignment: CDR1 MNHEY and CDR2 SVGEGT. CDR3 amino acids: CASSYREGTYNEQFF. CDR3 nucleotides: TGTGCCAGCAGTTACCGAGAGGGAACCTACAATGAGCAGTTCTTC.

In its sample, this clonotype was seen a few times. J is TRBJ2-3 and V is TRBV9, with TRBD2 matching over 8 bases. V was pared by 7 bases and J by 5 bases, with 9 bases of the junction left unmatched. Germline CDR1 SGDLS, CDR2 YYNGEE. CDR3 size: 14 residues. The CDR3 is CASGTGAGGDTQYF. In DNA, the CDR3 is TGTGCCAGCGGCACCGGCGCGGGAGGAGATACGCAGTATTTT. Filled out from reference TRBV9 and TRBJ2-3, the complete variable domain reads DSGVTQTPKHLITATGQRVTLRCSPRSGDLSVYWYQQSLDQGLQFLIQYYNGEERAKGNILERFSAQQFPDLHSELNLSSLELGDSALYFCASGTGAGGDTQYFGPGTRLTVL.

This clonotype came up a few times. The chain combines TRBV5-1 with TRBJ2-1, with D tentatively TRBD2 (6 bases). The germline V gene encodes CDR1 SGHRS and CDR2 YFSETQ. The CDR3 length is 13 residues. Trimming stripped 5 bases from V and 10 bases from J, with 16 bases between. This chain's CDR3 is CASRPIADLEQFF. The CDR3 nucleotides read TGCGCCAGCAGACCCATAGCGGATTTGGAGCAGTTCTTC.

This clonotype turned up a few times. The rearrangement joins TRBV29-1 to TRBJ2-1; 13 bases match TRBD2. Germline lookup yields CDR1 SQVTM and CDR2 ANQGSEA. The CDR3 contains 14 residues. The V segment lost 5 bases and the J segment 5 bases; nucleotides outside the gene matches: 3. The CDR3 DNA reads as TGCAGCGTTATCGGACTAGCGGGGGACAATGAGCAGTTCTTC. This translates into CSVIGLAGDNEQFF.

In nucleotides, the CDR3 is TGTGCCACCAGTCGCCCCGGGACAGGAACCTACAATGAGCAGTTCTTC. Encoded protein: CATSRPGTGTYNEQFF. This chain joins TRBV24-1 and TRBJ2-1; 8 positions match TRBD1. The CDR3 has 16 residues. Germline V gives CDR1 KGHDR, CDR2 SFDVKD. The trim removed 6 bases at V and 2 bases at J, leaving 8 bases unmatched.

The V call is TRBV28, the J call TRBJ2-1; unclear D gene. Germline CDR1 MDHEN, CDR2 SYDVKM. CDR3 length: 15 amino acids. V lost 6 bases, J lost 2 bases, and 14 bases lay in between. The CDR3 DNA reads TGTGCCAGCAGGCCAACTAATGGGGCCTACAATGAGCAGTTCTTC. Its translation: CASRPTNGAYNEQFF.

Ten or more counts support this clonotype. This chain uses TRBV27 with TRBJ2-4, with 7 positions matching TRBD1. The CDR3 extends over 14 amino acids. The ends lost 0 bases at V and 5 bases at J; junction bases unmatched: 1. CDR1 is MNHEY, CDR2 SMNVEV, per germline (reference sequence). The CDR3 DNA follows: TGTGCCAGCAGTTTATCCGGGACAGAAAACATTCAGTACTTC. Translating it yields CASSLSGTENIQYF.

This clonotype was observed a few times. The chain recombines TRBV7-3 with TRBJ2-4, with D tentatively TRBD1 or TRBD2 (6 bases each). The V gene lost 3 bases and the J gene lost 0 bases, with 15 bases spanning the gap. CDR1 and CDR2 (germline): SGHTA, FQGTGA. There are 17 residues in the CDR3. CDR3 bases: TGTGCCAGCAGCTTGGAGGGGGACCTTGTAGCCAAAAACATTCAGTACTTC. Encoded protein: CASSLEGDLVAKNIQYF.

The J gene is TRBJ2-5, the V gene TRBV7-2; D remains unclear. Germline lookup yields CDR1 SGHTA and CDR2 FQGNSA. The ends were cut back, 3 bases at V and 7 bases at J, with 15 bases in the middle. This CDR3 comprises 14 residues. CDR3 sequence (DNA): TGTGCCAGCAGCTTTCGACTGGGATTAGGGACCCAGTACTTC. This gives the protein CASSFRLGLGTQYF.

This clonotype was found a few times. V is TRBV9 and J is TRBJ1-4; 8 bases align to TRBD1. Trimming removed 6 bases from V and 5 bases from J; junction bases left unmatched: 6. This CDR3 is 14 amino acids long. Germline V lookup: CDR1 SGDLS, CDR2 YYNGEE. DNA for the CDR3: TGTGCCAGCACCCGGACAGGGCGAAATGAAAAACTGTTTTTT. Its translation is CASTRTGRNEKLFF.

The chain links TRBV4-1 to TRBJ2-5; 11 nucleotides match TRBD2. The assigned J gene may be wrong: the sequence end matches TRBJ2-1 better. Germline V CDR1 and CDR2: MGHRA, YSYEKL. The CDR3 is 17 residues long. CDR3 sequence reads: CASSQITGTSGRNEQFF. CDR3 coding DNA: TGCGCCAGCAGCCAAATTACCGGGACTAGCGGTAGAAATGAGCAGTTCTTC.

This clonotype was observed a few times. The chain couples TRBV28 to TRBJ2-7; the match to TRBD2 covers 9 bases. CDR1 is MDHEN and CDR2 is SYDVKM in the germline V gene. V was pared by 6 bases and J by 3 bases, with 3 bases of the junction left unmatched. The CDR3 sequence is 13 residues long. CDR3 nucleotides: TGTGCCAGCAGCAAAGCGGGAGGCTACGAGCAGTACTTC. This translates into CASSKAGGYEQYF.

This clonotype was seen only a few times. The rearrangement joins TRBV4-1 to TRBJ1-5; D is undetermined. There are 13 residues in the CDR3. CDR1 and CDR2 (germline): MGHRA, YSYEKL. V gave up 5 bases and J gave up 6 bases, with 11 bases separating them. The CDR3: CASSGRDGQPQHF. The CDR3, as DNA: TGCGCCAGCAGCGGGAGGGATGGTCAGCCCCAGCATTTT.

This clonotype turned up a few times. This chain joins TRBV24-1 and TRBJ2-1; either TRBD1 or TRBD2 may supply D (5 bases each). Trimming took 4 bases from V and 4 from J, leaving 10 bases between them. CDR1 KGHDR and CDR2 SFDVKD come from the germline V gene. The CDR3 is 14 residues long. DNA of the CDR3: TGTGCCACCAGTGACGGGACGAATTACAATGAGCAGTTCTTC. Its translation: CATSDGTNYNEQFF.

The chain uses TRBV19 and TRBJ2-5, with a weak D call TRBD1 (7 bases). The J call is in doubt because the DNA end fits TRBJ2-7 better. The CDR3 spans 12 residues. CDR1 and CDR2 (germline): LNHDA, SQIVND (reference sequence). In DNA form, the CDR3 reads TGTGCCTCGGGGGCAGGGGGCTACGAGCAGTACTTC. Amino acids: CASGAGGYEQYF.